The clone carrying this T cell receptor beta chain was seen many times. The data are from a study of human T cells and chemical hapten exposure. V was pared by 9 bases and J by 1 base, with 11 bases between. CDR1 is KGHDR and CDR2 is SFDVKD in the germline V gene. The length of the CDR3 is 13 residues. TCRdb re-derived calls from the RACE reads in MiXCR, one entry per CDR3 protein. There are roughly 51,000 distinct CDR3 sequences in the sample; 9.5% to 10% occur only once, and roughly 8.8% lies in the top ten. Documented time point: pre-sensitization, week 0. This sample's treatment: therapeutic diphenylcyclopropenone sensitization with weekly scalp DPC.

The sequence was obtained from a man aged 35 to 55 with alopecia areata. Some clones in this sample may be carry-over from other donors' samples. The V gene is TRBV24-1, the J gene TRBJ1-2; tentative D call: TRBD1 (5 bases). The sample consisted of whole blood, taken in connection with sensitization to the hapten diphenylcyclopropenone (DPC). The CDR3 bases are TGTGCCACCTGGGACGGACTTAACTATGGCTACACCTTC. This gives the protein CATWDGLNYGYTF.